Included here is one TCR beta chain sequence, with context. This entry comes from a study of blood T cell repertoires in COVID-19. Study-level background: The United States, Italy and Spain provided the acute and convalescent COVID-19 samples. PBMCs, B-cell-depleted T cells, or T cells provided the cDNA or gDNA that made up the material.

CDR3 length: 15 residues. V was clipped by 2 bases and J by 8 bases, with 16 bases between them. CDR1 is SGHAT and CDR2 is FQNNGV in the germline V gene. Methods used by the authors: Using reference gene primer amplification, nucleated cell counts were estimated. Profiling relied on immunoSEQ multiplex PCR, and the TCRdb table lists in-frame clones only, not all of them. V, J and clone size derive from that table, while D and trimming were established from the DNA sequence. The sample yields around 270,000 clones, roughly 90% seen once. Material: peripheral blood. This TCR came from a man between 40 and 49 years old with acute or convalescent COVID-19. This rearrangement joins TRBV11-2 to TRBJ1-3; possibly TRBD1 for D (6 bases). For the CDR3, the DNA is TGTGCCAGCAGCTTACTACGGACAGCCCGTCACACCATATATTTT. It yields the protein CASSLLRTARHTIYF.